The 5 T cell receptor beta chains below come from one sample, sequenced in a study of T-cell reconstitution after alpha-beta-depleted transplantation in children. Unique molecular identifiers were built into the TCRbeta library. TCRdb re-called the PCR reads with MiXCR, one entry per CDR3 protein. This table has about 500,000 distinct CDR3 sequences, 30% to 35% appearing once. The sample was PBMCs from the stem cell graft donor, taken from the stem cell graft. The source of these receptors is a human donor who donated a stem cell graft to a child with aplastic anemia.

J is TRBJ2-1 and V is TRBV6-5, with 13 bases aligning to TRBD2. The CDR3 covers 19 residues. Trimming took 1 base from V and 0 from J; bases not matched to a gene: 6. Germline V lookup: CDR1 MNHEY, CDR2 SVGAGI. The CDR3 DNA reads TGTGCCAGCAGTTACTTTTCCGGGACTAGCGGGAACTCCTACAATGAGCAGTTCTTC. Its translation: CASSYFSGTSGNSYNEQFF.

The chain employs TRBV7-2 and TRBJ2-2; 8 bases map to TRBD1. The V gene end was trimmed by 0 bases and the J gene end by 4 bases; junction bases not matched to a gene: 7. This CDR3 is built from 17 residues. Germline lookup yields CDR1 SGHTA and CDR2 FQGNSA. This CDR3 reads CASSLAPGQGGTGELFF. Here the CDR3 DNA reads TGTGCCAGCAGCTTAGCACCCGGACAGGGTGGCACCGGGGAGCTGTTTTTT.

A few counts support this clonotype. This chain uses TRBV12-3 or TRBV12-4 with TRBJ1-1; tentatively, D is TRBD1 (5 bases). Trimming left V 5 bases short and J 5 bases short, with 9 bases between. The CDR3 covers 12 residues. In DNA form, the CDR3 reads TGTGCCAGCAGTGGGGACGGGACTGAAGCTTTCTTT. Translating it yields CASSGDGTEAFF.

This chain uses TRBV28 with TRBJ2-1; 9 bases line up with TRBD2. CDR1 is MDHEN and CDR2 is SYDVKM in the germline V gene. J lost 9 bases, V lost 3 bases, and 6 bases had no gene match. The CDR3 has 14 residues. This CDR3 reads CASSFLAGVPEQFF. As DNA, the CDR3 is TGTGCCAGCAGTTTTTTAGCGGGAGTCCCTGAGCAGTTCTTC.

The V and J genes are TRBV27 and TRBJ1-4; 9 bases are a match to TRBD1. CDR1 MNHEY and CDR2 SMNVEV come from the germline V gene (reference sequence). This CDR3 comprises 16 residues. Germline trimming cut 7 bases from V and 7 bases from J; bases unmatched to any gene: 13. CDR3 in DNA: TGTGCCAGCAAGTTTGGGACCGGGACAGGGTTTGAAAAACTGTTTTTT. Protein product: CASKFGTGTGFEKLFF.